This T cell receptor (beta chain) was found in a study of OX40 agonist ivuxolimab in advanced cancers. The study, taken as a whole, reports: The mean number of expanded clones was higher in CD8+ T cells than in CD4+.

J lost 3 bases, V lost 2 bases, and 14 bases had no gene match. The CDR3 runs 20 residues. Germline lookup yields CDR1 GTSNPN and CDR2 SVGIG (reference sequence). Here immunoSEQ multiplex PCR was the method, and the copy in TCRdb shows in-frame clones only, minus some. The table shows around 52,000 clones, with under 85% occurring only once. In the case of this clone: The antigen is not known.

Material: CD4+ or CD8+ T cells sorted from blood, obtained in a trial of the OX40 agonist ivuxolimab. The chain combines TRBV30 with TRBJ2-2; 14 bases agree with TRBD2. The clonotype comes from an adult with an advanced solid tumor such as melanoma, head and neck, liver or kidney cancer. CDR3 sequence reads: CAWSPPIGGLAGAHTGELFF. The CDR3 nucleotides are TGTGCCTGGAGTCCGCCAATTGGGGGACTAGCGGGAGCCCACACCGGGGAGCTGTTTTTT.